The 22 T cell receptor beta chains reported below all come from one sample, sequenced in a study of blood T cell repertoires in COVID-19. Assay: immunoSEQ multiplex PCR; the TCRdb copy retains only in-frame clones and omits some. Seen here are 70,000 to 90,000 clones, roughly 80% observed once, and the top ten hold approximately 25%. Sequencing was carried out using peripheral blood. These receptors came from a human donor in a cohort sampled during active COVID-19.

Written as DNA, the CDR3 is TGTGCCAGCAGTCCCCTAGCGGGAGAAACGGGGGAGCAGTACTTC. Its translation: CASSPLAGETGEQYF. The chain combines TRBV2 with TRBJ2-7; 10 bases fit TRBD2. The V segment lost 5 bases and the J segment 7 bases; nucleotides outside the gene matches: 11. The CDR3 is 15 residues long. The V gene's germline CDR1 is SNHLY and CDR2 FYNNEI.

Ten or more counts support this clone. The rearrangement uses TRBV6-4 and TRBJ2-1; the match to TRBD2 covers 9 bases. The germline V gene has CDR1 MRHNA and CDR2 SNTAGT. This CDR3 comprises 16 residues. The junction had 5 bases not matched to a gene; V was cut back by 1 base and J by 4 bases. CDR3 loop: CASSDLAGAGYNEQFF. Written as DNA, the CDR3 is TGTGCCAGCAGTGACTTAGCGGGAGCAGGATACAATGAGCAGTTCTTC.

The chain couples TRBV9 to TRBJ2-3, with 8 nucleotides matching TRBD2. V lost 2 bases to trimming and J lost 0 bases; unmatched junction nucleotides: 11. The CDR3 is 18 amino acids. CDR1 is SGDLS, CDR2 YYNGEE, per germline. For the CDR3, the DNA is TGTGCCAGCAGCGTGCCCCGGTTTACTAGCGGTAGCACAGATACGCAGTATTTT. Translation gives CASSVPRFTSGSTDTQYF.

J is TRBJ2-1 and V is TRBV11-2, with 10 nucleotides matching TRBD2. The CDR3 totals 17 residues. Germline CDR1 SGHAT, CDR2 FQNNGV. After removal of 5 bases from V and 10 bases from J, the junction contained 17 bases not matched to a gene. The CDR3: CASSDRDSLAGVREQFF. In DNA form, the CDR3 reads TGTGCCAGCAGCGACCGGGACAGCCTAGCGGGAGTTCGAGAGCAGTTCTTC.

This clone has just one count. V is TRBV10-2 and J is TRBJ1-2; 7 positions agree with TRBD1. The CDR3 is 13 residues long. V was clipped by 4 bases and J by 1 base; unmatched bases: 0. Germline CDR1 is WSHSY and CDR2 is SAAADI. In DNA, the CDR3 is TGCGCCAGCAGTGGGGACAGTAACTATGGCTACACCTTC. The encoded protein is CASSGDSNYGYTF.

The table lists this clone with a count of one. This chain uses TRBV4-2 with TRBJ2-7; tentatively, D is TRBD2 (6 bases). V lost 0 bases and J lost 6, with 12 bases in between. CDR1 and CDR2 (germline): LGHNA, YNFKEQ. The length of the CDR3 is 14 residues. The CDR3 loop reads CASSQDMVAAEQYF. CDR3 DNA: TGTGCCAGCAGCCAAGATATGGTAGCGGCCGAGCAGTACTTC.

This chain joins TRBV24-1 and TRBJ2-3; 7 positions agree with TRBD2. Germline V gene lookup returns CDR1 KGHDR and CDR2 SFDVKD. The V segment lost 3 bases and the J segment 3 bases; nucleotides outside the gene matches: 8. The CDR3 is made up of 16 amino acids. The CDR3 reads CATSDPRTRGTDTQYF. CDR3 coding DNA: TGTGCCACCAGTGATCCCCGGACTAGAGGTACAGATACGCAGTATTTT.

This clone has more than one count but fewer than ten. CDR3 in amino acids: CSVWDRNQPQHF. The CDR3 nucleotides read TGCAGCGTTTGGGACAGGAATCAGCCCCAGCATTTT. The V and J genes are TRBV29-1 and TRBJ1-5; 8 positions match TRBD1. CDR3 length: 12 amino acids. The germline CDR1 and CDR2 sequences are SQVTM and ANQGSEA. J gave up 4 bases and V 5 bases, and 1 base lay outside the gene matches.

DNA for the CDR3: TGTGCCAGCAGCCAGGGTCTGGGCCCTAACAATGAGCAGTTCTTC. Translation gives CASSQGLGPNNEQFF. The chain combines TRBV4-2 with TRBJ2-1; the D is unclear. Trimming removed 3 bases from V and 5 bases from J, with 14 bases in between. Germline CDR1 reads LGHNA; CDR2 reads YNFKEQ. CDR3 length: 15 amino acids.

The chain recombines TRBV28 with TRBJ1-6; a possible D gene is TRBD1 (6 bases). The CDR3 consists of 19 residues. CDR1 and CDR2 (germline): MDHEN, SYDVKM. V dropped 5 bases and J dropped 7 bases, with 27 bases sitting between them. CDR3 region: CASSAGAGVGSFTNSPLHF. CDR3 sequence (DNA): TGTGCCAGCAGTGCGGGGGCGGGGGTAGGGAGCTTTACCAATTCACCCCTCCACTTT.

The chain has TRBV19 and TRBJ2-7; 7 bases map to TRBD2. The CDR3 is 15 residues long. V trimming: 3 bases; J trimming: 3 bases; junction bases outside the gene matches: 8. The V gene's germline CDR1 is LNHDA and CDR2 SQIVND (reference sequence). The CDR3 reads CASSMYGGSNYEQYF. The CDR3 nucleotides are TGTGCCAGTAGTATGTATGGCGGGAGTAACTACGAGCAGTACTTC. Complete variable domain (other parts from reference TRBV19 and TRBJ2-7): DGGITQSPKYLFRKEGQNVTLSCEQNLNHDAMYWYRQDPGQGLRLIYYSQIVNDFQKGDIAEGYSVSREKKESFPLTVTSAQKNPTAFYLCASSMYGGSNYEQYFGPGTRLTVT.

CDR3 sequence reads: CASSQPRVDTQYF. The DNA of the CDR3 is TGCGCCAGCAGTCAACCCAGGGTCGATACGCAGTATTTT. The chain uses TRBV23-1 and TRBJ2-3; possibly TRBD1 for D (5 bases). TRBV23-1 is marked as an open reading frame, function uncertain. The V gene lost 2 bases and the J gene lost 6 bases, with 9 bases spanning the gap. The CDR3 contains 13 residues.

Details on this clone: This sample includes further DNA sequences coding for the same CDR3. This chain's CDR3 is CASSLQGARETQYF. The CDR3 nucleotides read TGTGCCAGCAGTCTACAGGGGGCACGAGAGACCCAGTACTTC. V gene TRBV28 combines with J gene TRBJ2-5; TRBD1 aligns across 9 bases. The V segment lost 5 bases and the J segment 4 bases; nucleotides outside the gene matches: 5. This CDR3 is built from 14 residues. CDR1 is MDHEN, CDR2 SYDVKM, per germline. The whole variable domain, remainder taken from reference TRBV28 and TRBJ2-5, is DVKVTQSSRYLVKRTGEKVFLECVQDMDHENMFWYRQDPGLGLRLIYFSYDVKMKEKGDIPEGYSVSREKKERFSLILESASTNQTSMYLCASSLQGARETQYFGPGTRLLVL.

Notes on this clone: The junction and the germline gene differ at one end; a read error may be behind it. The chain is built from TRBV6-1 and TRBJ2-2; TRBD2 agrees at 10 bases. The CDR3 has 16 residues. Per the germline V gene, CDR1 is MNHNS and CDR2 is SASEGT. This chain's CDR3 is CASSEATSGYTGELFF. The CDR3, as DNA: TGTGCCAGCAGCGAAGCGACTAGCGGGTACACCGGGGAGCTGTTTTTT.

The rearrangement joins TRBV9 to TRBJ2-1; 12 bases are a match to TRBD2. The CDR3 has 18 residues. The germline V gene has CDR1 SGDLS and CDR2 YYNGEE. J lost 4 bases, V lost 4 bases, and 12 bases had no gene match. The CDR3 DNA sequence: TGTGCCAGCAGCCCTCGGACTAGCGGGACTAGGTCGTACAATGAGCAGTTCTTC. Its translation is CASSPRTSGTRSYNEQFF.

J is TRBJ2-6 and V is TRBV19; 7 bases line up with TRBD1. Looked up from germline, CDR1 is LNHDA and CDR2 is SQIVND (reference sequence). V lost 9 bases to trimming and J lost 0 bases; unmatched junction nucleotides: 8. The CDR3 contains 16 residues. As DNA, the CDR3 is TGTGCCAGCCGCGACAGGGCCCTCTCTGGGGCCAACGTCCTGACTTTC. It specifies CASRDRALSGANVLTF.

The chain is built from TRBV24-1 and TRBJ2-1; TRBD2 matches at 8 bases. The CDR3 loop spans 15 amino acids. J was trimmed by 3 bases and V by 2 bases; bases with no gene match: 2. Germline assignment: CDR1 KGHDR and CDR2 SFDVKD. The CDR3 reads CATSDSAGDYNEQFF. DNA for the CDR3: TGTGCCACCAGTGATTCAGCGGGAGACTACAATGAGCAGTTCTTC.

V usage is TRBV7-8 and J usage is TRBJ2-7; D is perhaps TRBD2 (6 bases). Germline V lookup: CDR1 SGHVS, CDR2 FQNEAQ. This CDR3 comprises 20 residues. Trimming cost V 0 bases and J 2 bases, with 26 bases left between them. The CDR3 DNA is TGTGCCAGCAGCTTAGCGCTCGGAGGGACGAGTCCCTCCGAAGCCTACGAGCAGTACTTC. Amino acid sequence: CASSLALGGTSPSEAYEQYF.

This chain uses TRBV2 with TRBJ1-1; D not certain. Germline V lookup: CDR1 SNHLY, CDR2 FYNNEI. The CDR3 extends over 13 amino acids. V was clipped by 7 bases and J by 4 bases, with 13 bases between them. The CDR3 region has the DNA TGTGCCAGCACCAACCAGCGGTCCACTGAAGCTTTCTTT. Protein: CASTNQRSTEAFF.

CDR3 loop: CASSASWAAEANTGELFF. CDR3 DNA: TGTGCCAGCAGCGCCAGTTGGGCAGCGGAAGCGAACACCGGGGAGCTGTTTTTT. This rearrangement joins TRBV7-8 to TRBJ2-2; a weak D match, TRBD2 (5 bases). V was trimmed by 5 bases and J by 0 bases, leaving 19 bases between them. The CDR3 loop spans 18 amino acids. Germline values: CDR1 SGHVS, CDR2 FQNEAQ.

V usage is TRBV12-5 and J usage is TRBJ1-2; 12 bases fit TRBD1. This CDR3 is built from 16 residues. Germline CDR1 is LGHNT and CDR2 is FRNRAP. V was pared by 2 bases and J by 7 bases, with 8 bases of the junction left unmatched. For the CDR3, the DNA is TGTGCTAGTGGTTTGACACCGGGACAGGGGGCTGCTGGCTACACCTTC. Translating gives CASGLTPGQGAAGYTF.

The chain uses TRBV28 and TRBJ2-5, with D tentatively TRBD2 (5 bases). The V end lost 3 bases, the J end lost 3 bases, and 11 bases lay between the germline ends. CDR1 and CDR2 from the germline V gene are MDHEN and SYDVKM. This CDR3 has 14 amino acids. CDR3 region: CASSLSLAEETQYF. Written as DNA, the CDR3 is TGTGCCAGCAGTTTGAGTCTAGCAGAAGAGACCCAGTACTTC.